This TCR beta chain was identified in a study of human T cells and chemical hapten exposure. TCRdb itself ran the RACE reads through MiXCR, one entry per CDR3 protein. The sample includes approximately 84,000 distinct CDR3 sequences, roughly a tenth seen only once; the top ten take about 2.3%. This clonotype was seen a few times. Germline CDR1 is SQVTM and CDR2 is ANQGSEA. V shed 7 bases and J shed 2 bases, with 16 bases lying between them. This CDR3 spans 14 amino acids. Time point in this sample: patch test 2, 6 weeks after DPC sensitization. Stated treatment: therapeutic diphenylcyclopropenone sensitization with weekly scalp DPC. Unseparated into fractions, whole blood served as the source from which total RNA was extracted.

The gene calls are TRBV29-1 and TRBJ2-3; no reliable D call. The sample here was whole blood, taken in connection with sensitization to the hapten diphenylcyclopropenone (DPC). This clonotype was obtained from a woman in her twenties or thirties with alopecia areata. Some clones in this sample may be carry-over from other donors' samples. The CDR3 is CSAELQQLTDTQYF. The CDR3 DNA reads as TGCAGCGCCGAACTACAACAACTCACAGATACGCAGTATTTT.